This section outlines one T cell receptor beta chain sequence together with its context. Its antigen is unidentified. CDR3 length equals 16 residues. V lost 4 bases to trimming and J lost 4 bases, with 20 bases between them. CDR1 MDHEN and CDR2 SYDVKM come from the germline V gene. This sample is part of a study of response to subunit inactivated influenza vaccine. A single record per CDR3 protein comes from TCRdb applying MiXCR to the RT-PCR reads. In the table there are around 170,000 distinct CDR3 sequences, about 10% of which are singletons. Findings of the study overall: Authors suggested that a seasonal influenza vaccination recruits few new T cells each time.

This sequence originates from a man between 50 and 70 years old who received an inactivated influenza vaccine. Material: CD8+ T cells sorted from PBMCs, obtained 23 months after vaccination. The chain links TRBV28 to TRBJ2-7, with D unclear. The CDR3 DNA reads as TGTGCCAGCAGTTCCCTCCACGTCCCCTACGTATACGAGCAGTACTTC. Its translation is CASSSLHVPYVYEQYF.